Following are 6 T cell receptor beta chains from one sample sequenced in a study of T cell responses to AZD1222 COVID-19 vaccine. Produced via immunoSEQ multiplex PCR; TCRdb's table is partial and in-frame only. Seen here are fewer than 180,000 clones, 80% to 95% observed once, and the top ten hold 3% to 3.5%. The material sequenced was peripheral blood, taken 28 days after the second AZD1222 dose. The receptors come from an adult who received the AZD1222 COVID-19 vaccine.

The V gene is TRBV30, the J gene TRBJ2-1; 11 nucleotides match TRBD2. J was trimmed by 3 bases and V by 1 base; bases with no gene match: 14. The CDR3 consists of 19 residues. CDR1 and CDR2 from the germline V gene are GTSNPN and SVGIG (reference sequence). DNA of the CDR3: TGTGCCTGGAGTGCCTCCTGGACTAGCGGGCTCTCCGGCTACAATGAGCAGTTCTTC. Translating gives CAWSASWTSGLSGYNEQFF.

The V gene is TRBV5-1, the J gene TRBJ2-4; perhaps TRBD1 as D (5 bases). Germline CDR1 and CDR2: SGHRS and YFSETQ. The CDR3 spans 17 residues. V was clipped by 0 bases and J by 1 base, with 14 bases between them. CDR3 sequence (DNA): TGCGCCAGCAGCTTGGTTCCCGGTGGGGCGGCCAAAAACATTCAGTACTTC. It codes for CASSLVPGGAAKNIQYF.

CDR3 coding DNA: TGTGCCAGCAGCACTAAGAGCCAGGACCAAGAGACCCAGTACTTC. Amino acids: CASSTKSQDQETQYF. J is TRBJ2-5 and V is TRBV21-1; whether TRBD1, the table's D call, matches the DNA was not checked. TRBV21-1 is flagged as a pseudogene. This CDR3 region has 15 residues.

This clone has a single count. The chain combines TRBV27 with TRBJ2-5; the D call may be TRBD1 or TRBD2 (5 bases each). From germline, CDR1 is MNHEY and CDR2 SMNVEV (reference sequence). This CDR3 is 13 amino acids long. V lost 3 bases and J 5 bases, leaving 10 bases between the germline ends. CDR3 in DNA: TGTGCCAGCAGTTTGCGCTGGGGGGAGACCCAGTACTTC. Its translation: CASSLRWGETQYF.

The chain is built from TRBV3-1 (or the pseudogene TRBV3-2) and TRBJ1-3, with D hard to call. Germline V lookup: CDR1 LGHDT, CDR2 YNNKEL (reference sequence). With 1 base removed from V and 1 base from J, the gap between germline ends came to 14 bases. The CDR3 is made up of 17 amino acids. The CDR3 DNA reads TGTGCCAGCAGCCAAGTTTTCGGACGGCAATCTGGAAACACCATATATTTT. As protein: CASSQVFGRQSGNTIYF.

The V call is TRBV11-2, the J call TRBJ1-1; maybe TRBD1 (6 bases). V gave up 4 bases and J gave up 5 bases, with 14 bases separating them. The CDR3 spans 14 residues. CDR1 and CDR2 (germline): SGHAT, FQNNGV. CDR3 nucleotide sequence: TGTGCCAGCAGCTCGCCAGGGGTAGGAACTGAAGCTTTCTTT. Its translation is CASSSPGVGTEAFF.